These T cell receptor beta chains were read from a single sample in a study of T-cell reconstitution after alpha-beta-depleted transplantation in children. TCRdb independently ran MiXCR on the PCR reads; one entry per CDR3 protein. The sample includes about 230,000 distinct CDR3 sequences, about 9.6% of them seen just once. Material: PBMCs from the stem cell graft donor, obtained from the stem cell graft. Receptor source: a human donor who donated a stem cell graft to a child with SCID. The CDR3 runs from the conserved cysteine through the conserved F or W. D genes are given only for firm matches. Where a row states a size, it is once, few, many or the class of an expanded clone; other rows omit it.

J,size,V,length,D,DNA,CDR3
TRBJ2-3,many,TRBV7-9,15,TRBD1,TGTGCCAGCAGCTTAGGGGGGACAGCCACAGATACGCAGTATTTT,CASSLGGTATDTQYF
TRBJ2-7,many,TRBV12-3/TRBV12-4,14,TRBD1,TGTGCCAGCAGCCAGGACAGGGGGTCGTACGAGCAGTACTTC,CASSQDRGSYEQYF
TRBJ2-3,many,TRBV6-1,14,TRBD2,TGTGCCAGCGGCGAGGCGGCTAGCGGGGGGAGCAAGTATTTT,CASGEAASGGSKYF
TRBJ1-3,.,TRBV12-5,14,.,TGTGCTAGTGGTCGTTCGAGCTCTGGAAACACCATATATTTT,CASGRSSSGNTIYF
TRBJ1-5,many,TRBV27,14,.,TGTGCCAGCAGTTTACGGACACCGGATCAGCCCCAGCATTTT,CASSLRTPDQPQHF
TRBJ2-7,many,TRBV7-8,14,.,TGTGCCAGCAGCTTTCAGGGGGGGGACTACGAGCAGTACTTC,CASSFQGGDYEQYF
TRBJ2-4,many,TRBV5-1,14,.,TGCGCCAGCAGCCCTGACGACAGGTCCGGCATTCAGTACTTC,CASSPDDRSGIQYF
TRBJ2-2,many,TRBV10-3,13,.,TGTGCCATTAGACACGCGAACACCGGGGAGCTGTTTTTT,CAIRHANTGELFF
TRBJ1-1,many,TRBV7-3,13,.,TGTGCCAGCAGCTTAATTCAGGGCACTGAAGCTTTCTTT,CASSLIQGTEAFF
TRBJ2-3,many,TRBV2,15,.,TGTGCCAGCAGTGGTGAGAGGGGCCGCACAGATACGCAGTATTTT,CASSGERGRTDTQYF
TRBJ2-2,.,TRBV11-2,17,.,TGTGCCAGCAGCCCTGGAGTGAGGGTGATAAACACCGGGGAGCTGTTTTTT,CASSPGVRVINTGELFF
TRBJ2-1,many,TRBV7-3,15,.,TGTGCCAGCAGCCCGTCGAGACGGGATTACAATGAGCAGTTCTTC,CASSPSRRDYNEQFF
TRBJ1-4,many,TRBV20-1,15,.,TGCAGTGCCCAAACAGGAGGCGCAACTAATGAAAAACTGTTTTTT,CSAQTGGATNEKLFF
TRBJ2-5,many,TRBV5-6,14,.,TGTGCCAGCAGCTTGGGAAGATACCAAGAGACCCAGTACTTC,CASSLGRYQETQYF
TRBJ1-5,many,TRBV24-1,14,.,TGTGCCACCAGTGACCTGGACAGTTATCAGCCCCAGCATTTT,CATSDLDSYQPQHF
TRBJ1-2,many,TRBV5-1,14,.,TGCGCCAGCAGCTTGCCAGGGCCTGCCTATGGCTACACCTTC,CASSLPGPAYGYTF
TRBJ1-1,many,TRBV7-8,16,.,TGTGCCAGCAGCCCGGGGCCGAAGGGAACCAACACTGAAGCTTTCTTT,CASSPGPKGTNTEAFF
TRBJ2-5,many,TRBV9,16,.,TGTGCCAGCAGTCCCGCGGGGTGGGGAGTTCAAGAGACCCAGTACTTC,CASSPAGWGVQETQYF
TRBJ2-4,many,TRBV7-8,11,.,TGTGCCAGCAGCTCTAAAAACATTCAGTACTTC,CASSSKNIQYF
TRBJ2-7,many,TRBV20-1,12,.,TGCAGTGCTAGCCTAGAGCTCCACGAGCAGTACTTC,CSASLELHEQYF
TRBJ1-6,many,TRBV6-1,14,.,TGTGCCAGCAGTATCGGTTTAGGGAATTCACCCCTCCACTTT,CASSIGLGNSPLHF
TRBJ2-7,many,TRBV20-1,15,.,TGCAGTGCTCCCCGGACTAACCGCCTCTCGTACGAGCAGTACTTC,CSAPRTNRLSYEQYF
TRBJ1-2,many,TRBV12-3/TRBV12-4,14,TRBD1,TGTGCCAGCAGCCGACAGGGACCCGACTATGGCTACACCTTC,CASSRQGPDYGYTF
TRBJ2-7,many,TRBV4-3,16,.,TGCGCCAGCAGCCAAGATCTGAGCAGGGAGGTTTACGAGCAGTACTTC,CASSQDLSREVYEQYF
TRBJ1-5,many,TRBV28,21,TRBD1,TGTGCCAGCAGTTTGCCCCCCAAGATACAGGGGGCAGGTATTAGCAATCAGCCCCAGCATTTT,CASSLPPKIQGAGISNQPQHF
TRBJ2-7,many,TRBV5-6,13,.,TGTGCCAGCAGCTTTACAGGGCCCTACGAGCAGTACTTC,CASSFTGPYEQYF
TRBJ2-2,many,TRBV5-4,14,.,TGTGCCAGCAGCTTCAGCACGAACACCGGGGAGCTGTTTTTT,CASSFSTNTGELFF
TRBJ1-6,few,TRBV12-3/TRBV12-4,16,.,TGTGCCAGCAGTAAAGGGTCGACCTCCTATAATTCACCCCTCCACTTT,CASSKGSTSYNSPLHF